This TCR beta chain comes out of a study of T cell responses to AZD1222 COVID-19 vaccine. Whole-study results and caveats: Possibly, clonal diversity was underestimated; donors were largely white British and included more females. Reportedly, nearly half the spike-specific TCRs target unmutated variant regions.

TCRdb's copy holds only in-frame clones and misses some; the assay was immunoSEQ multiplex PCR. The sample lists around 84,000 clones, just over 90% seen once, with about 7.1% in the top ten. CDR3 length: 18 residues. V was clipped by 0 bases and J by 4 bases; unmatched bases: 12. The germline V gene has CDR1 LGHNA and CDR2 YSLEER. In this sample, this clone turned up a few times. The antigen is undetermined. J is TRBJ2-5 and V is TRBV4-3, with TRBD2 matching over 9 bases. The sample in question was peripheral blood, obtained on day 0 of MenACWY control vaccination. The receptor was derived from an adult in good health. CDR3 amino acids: CASSQDYGSGSWRETQYF. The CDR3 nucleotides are TGCGCCAGCAGCCAAGATTACGGTAGCGGGAGCTGGAGAGAGACCCAGTACTTC.